This T cell receptor beta chain was found in a study of control samples from healthy donors and cancer patients. Measured with immunoSEQ multiplex PCR; TCRdb has only the in-frame clones, and not every one. Of 95,000 to 150,000 clones in the sample, approximately 90% are singletons; the top ten hold 7.8%. Per the germline V gene, CDR1 is LGHDT and CDR2 is YNNKEL (reference sequence). With 1 base removed from V and 6 bases from J, the gap between germline ends came to 10 bases. The CDR3 runs 13 residues. The sample comprised blood. The TCR sequence derives from a woman aged 18-29 years in good health. The J gene is TRBJ2-7, the V gene TRBV3-1 (or the pseudogene TRBV3-2); a weak D match, TRBD2 (5 bases). CDR3 region: CASSQGLLAEQYF. For the CDR3, the DNA is TGTGCCAGCAGCCAAGGGCTGCTAGCCGAGCAGTACTTC.